This T cell receptor beta chain was sequenced for a study of shared clonotypes between healthy human individuals. Overall study context: Each donor's CD4 naive and CD4 memory cells filled three plates apiece, CD8 naive two, and CD8 memory one.

Naivety among CD8 cells was defined by CD45RO negativity and positive CCR7 selection, thereby excluding terminally differentiated effector memory CD45RA+ cells. The donors were adults (healthy and HIV-negative) with no recent acute infections or vaccinations. This CDR3 is built from 14 residues. Trimming took 5 bases from V and 1 from J, leaving 8 bases between them. Germline-derived CDR1 and CDR2 are MNHEY and SVGAGI. The data were produced by immunoSEQ multiplex PCR, yet TCRdb's version contains in-frame clones alone and is incomplete. The sample yields approximately 2,000,000 clones, just over 90% seen once. Concerning this clone: Its target is not known.

General study results and limits: Tissue TCR repertoires likely differ from these blood-only repertoires.

The sequenced sample consisted of naive CD8+ T cells from PBMCs. V and J are TRBV6-5 and TRBJ2-2; D gene ambiguous. This TCR came from a young man in good health. Some clones in this sample may be carry-over from other donors' samples. The CDR3 region has the DNA TGTGCCAGCAGTCTTACAAGGAACACCGGGGAGCTGTTTTTT. This codes for CASSLTRNTGELFF.